The T cell receptor (beta chain) described here comes from a study of T-cell memory formation after mild COVID-19. The study, taken as a whole, reports: Clones that shrank (day 15 to 85) were balanced CD4/CD8, whereas later expanders leaned CD4+. Cross-reactive memory seemingly joined, as some responding clones were found in pre-infection memory. CD4+ contracting clones were found mainly in CM and EM, and CD8+ ones in EMRA.

Constant-segment primers served in 5'RACE that generated TCR alpha and TCR beta cDNA libraries bearing sample barcodes and UMIs. TCRdb re-called the 5' RACE reads through MiXCR, storing one row per CDR3 protein. The sample carries 450,000 to 650,000 distinct CDR3 sequences, about 22% recorded once. This clonotype was detected a few times. Antigen: not known. Sequencing input: PBMCs or a T cell subset sorted from them (not recorded which). The receptor was derived from an adult woman who had mild COVID-19 (a few samples of this study predate the infection). Cell type and time point are not known.

The CDR3 region has the DNA TGTGCCAGCAGCTTAACGACCACGGATACGCAGTATTTT. Translating gives CASSLTTTDTQYF. This chain connects TRBV7-3 to TRBJ2-3; D gene unclear. The germline V gene encodes CDR1 SGHTA and CDR2 FQGTGA. Trimming cost V 0 bases and J 6 bases, with 7 bases left between them. There are 13 residues in the CDR3.